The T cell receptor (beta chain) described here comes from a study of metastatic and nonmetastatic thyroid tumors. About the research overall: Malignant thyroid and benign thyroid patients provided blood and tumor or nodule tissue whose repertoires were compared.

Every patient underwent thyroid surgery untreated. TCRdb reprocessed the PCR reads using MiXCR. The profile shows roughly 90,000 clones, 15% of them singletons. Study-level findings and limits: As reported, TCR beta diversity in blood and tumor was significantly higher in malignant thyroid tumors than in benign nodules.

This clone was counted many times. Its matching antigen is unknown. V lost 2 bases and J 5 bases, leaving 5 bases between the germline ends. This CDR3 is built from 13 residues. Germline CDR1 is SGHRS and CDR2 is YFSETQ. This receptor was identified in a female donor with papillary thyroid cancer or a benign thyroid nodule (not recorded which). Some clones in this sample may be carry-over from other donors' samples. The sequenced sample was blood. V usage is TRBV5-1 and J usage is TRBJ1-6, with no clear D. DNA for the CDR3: TGCGCCAGCAGCTTTGGGGATAATTCACCCCTCCACTTT. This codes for CASSFGDNSPLHF.